This TCR beta chain was sequenced for a study of blood T cell repertoires in COVID-19. The germline gives CDR1 ENHRY, CDR2 SYGVKD. The V and J ends lost 10 bases and 3 bases, in that order; junction bases with no gene match: 11. The CDR3 runs to 15 residues. Original processing methods: For nucleated cells, counts were estimated from reference gene primer amplification. Measured with immunoSEQ multiplex PCR; TCRdb has only the in-frame clones, and not every one. The DNA was the basis for D and trimming; V, J and clone size are from that table. The top ten clones hold around 12% of a sample with over 65,000 clones, about four fifths of them seen once.

Sample: peripheral blood. This clonotype was obtained from a woman in her thirties or forties with active or convalescent COVID-19. The genes are TRBV10-3 and TRBJ2-1; 8 nucleotides match TRBD2. In nucleotides, the CDR3 is TGTGCCACCACGGATAGGCGGGGGGTCTACAATGAGCAGTTCTTC. This gives the protein CATTDRRGVYNEQFF.